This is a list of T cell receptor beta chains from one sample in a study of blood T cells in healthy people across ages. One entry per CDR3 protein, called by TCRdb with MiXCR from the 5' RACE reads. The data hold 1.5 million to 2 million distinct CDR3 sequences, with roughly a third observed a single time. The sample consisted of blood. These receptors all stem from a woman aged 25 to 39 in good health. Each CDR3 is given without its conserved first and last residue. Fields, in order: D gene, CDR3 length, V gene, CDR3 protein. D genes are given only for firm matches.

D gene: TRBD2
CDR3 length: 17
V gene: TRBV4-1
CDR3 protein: ASSHRLGTSGGAQETQC

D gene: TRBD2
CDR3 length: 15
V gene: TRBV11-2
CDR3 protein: ASSSLNRLAGTDTQY

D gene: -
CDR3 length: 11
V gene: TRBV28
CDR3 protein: ASSQDRNSPLH

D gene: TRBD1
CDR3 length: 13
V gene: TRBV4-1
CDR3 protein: ASSQVQGDNSPLH

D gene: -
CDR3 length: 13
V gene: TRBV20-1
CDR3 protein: SARDQRGTQRVEY

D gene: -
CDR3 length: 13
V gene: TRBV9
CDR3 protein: ASSGEGLTGNTIY

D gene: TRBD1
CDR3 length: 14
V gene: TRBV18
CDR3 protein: VSSPPETGFNNEQF

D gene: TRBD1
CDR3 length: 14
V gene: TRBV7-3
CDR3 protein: ASSPSTGASYNEQF

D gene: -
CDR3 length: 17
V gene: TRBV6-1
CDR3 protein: ASTLWHGLKAYTNQPQH

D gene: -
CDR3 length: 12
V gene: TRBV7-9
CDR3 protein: ASSLDSESNEQF

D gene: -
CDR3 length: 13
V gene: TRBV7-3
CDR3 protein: ASSLTAGTPNEQF

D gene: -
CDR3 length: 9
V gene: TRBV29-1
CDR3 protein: SVARNTEAF

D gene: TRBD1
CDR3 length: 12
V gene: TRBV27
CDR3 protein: ASRRTGPNYGYT

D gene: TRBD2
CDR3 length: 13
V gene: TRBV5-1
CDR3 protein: ASSLVGGITDTQY

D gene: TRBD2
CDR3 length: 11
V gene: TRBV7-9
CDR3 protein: ASSIGRDNEQF

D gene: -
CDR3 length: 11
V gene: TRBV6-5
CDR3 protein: ASSYHNHPEAF

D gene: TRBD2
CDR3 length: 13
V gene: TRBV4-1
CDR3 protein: ASSHLLAKDYEQY

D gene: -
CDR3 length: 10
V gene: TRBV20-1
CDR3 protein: SEGRLNTEAF

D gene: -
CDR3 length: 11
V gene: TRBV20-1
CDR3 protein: SARGGGYNEQF

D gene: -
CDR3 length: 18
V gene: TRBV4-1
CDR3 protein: ASSQDEMLREEGNRSPLH

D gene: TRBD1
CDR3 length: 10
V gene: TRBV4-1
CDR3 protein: ANRGQGYEQY

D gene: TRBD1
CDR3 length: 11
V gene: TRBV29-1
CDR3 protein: SVPGQGRNEQF

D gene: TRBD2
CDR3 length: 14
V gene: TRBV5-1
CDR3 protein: ASSWGPAGATDTQY

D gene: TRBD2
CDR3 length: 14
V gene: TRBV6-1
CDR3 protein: ASSDPGQRGHNEQF

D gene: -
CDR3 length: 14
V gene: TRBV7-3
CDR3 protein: ASSITVSSSTDTQY

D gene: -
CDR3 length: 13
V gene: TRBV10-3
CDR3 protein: AISDSRGANEKLF

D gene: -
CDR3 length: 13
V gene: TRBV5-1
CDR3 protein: ASSSGPGTTGELF

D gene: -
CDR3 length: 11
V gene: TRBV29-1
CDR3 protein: SVAGSGANVLT

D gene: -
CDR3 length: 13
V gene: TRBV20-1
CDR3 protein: SAPSSRGAYNEQF

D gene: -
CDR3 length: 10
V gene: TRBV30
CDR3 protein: AGRTSYNEQF

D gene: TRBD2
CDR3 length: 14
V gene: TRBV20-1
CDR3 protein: SARDWLAGRYNEQF

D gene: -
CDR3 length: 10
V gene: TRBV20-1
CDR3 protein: SATSWAETQY

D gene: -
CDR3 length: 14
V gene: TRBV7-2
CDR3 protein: ASSRSEQPALYEQY

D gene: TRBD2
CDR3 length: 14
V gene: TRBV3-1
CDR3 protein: ASSAPTSGSPNEQF

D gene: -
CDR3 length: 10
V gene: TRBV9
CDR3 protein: ASSWTDNGYT

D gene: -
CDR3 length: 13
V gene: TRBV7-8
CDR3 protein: ASSLDGWGNSPLH

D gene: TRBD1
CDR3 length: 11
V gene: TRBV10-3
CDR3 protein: AIGDRVSYEQY

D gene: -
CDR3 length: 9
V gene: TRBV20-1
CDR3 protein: SARGTGELF

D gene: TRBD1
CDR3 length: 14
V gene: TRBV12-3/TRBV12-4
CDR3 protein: ASTADRGYGANVLT

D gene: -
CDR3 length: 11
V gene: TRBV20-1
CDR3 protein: SAGRLAGAEAF

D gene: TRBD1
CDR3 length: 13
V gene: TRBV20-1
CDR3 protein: SASQTGDGNQPQH

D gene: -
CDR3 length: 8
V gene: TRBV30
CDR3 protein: AWSGETQY

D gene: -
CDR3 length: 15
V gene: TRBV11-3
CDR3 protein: ASSLGDTCPSNYGYT

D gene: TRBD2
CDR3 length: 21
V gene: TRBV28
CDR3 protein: ASSFAYASRGRTSGDSTDTQY

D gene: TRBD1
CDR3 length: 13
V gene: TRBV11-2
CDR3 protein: ASSSRGQGPYEQY

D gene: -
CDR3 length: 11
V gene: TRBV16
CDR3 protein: ASSQVVDAGYT

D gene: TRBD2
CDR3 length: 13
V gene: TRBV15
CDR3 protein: ATSRETGGGETQY

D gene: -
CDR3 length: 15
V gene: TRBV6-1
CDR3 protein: ASSEGSKAGETYEQY